These 10 T cell receptor beta chains originate from one sample sequenced in a study of blood T cell repertoires in COVID-19 (dated by TCRdb to 2020 to 2022). Library preparation used the immunoSEQ multiplex PCR assay. TCRdb stores this immuneACCESS table with in-frame sequences only. Part of the clones is absent; in the studies checked, under half of the shortfall reflects unresolved V genes, and no reason is known for the rest. The sample table holds around 210,000 clones, of which around four fifths were seen once. The ten largest clonotypes hold around 1% of the sample. What was sequenced was peripheral blood. The receptor source for this set is a man between 60 and 75 years old with COVID-19, enrolled during active disease.

V and J are TRBV5-1 and TRBJ2-3; D unresolved. V was cut by 4 bases and J by 2 bases, with 8 bases left in between. This CDR3 is built from 13 residues. CDR1 SGHRS and CDR2 YFSETQ come from the germline V gene. This chain's CDR3 is CASSVSPTDTQYF. In nucleotides, the CDR3 is TGCGCCAGCAGCGTGAGCCCCACAGATACGCAGTATTTT.

The chain carries TRBV4-2 and TRBJ1-1, with D perhaps matching TRBD1 (6 bases). The V and J ends lost 5 bases and 2 bases respectively, with 12 bases between them. This CDR3 is 14 amino acids long. Germline V gene lookup returns CDR1 LGHNA and CDR2 YNFKEQ. DNA of the CDR3: TGTGCCAGCAGCTCGGACAGATTTAACACTGAAGCTTTCTTT. Residues: CASSSDRFNTEAFF.

This rearrangement joins TRBV10-2 to TRBJ1-6; TRBD1 agrees at 7 bases. The CDR3 spans 13 residues. Germline V gives CDR1 WSHSY, CDR2 SAAADI. The ends lost 10 bases at V and 6 bases at J; junction bases unmatched: 6. In nucleotides, the CDR3 is TGCGCCACAACAGGGGTTCTTAATTCACCCCTCCACTTT. Translated, it gives CATTGVLNSPLHF.

The chain recombines TRBV19 with TRBJ2-5; TRBD1 aligns across 7 bases. There are 15 residues in the CDR3. The V and J ends lost 4 bases and 2 bases, in that order; junction bases with no gene match: 7. Germline values: CDR1 LNHDA, CDR2 SQIVND (reference sequence). CDR3 in DNA: TGTGCCAGTAGTACCAGACAGGGTGTGCAAGAGACCCAGTACTTC. Its protein is CASSTRQGVQETQYF.

The V call is TRBV5-6, the J call TRBJ2-7, with a possible D match to TRBD1 (6 bases). V was shortened by 5 bases and J by 5 bases, with 20 bases between the two germline ends. The length of the CDR3 is 15 residues. Germline CDR1 reads SGHDT; CDR2 reads YYEEEE. CDR3 in amino acids: CASSSLDRISHEQYF. In nucleotides, the CDR3 is TGTGCCAGCAGTTCTCTCGACAGGATTTCCCACGAGCAGTACTTC.

The gene calls are TRBV5-1 and TRBJ1-1, with 7 bases aligning to TRBD1. V gave up 2 bases and J gave up 6 bases; unmatched junction bases: 10. The CDR3 totals 15 residues. Germline CDR1 is SGHRS and CDR2 is YFSETQ. The CDR3 sequence is CASSFRDSDTPEAFF. The CDR3 DNA is TGCGCCAGCAGCTTCCGGGACAGCGATACCCCTGAAGCTTTCTTT.

This clone has more than one count but fewer than ten. The rearrangement links TRBV5-1 to TRBJ1-2; no firm D call. The length of the CDR3 is 13 residues. The germline V gene encodes CDR1 SGHRS and CDR2 YFSETQ. V lost 2 bases and J lost 7, with 12 bases in between. DNA of the CDR3: TGCGCCAGCAGCTTAACATATTTCAGTGGCTACACCTTC. Its translation: CASSLTYFSGYTF. Supplemented by reference TRBV5-1 and TRBJ1-2, the full variable domain reads KAGVTQTPRYLIKTRGQQVTLSCSPISGHRSVSWYQQTPGQGLQFLFEYFSETQRNKGNFPGRFSGRQFSNSRSEMNVSTLELGDSALYLCASSLTYFSGYTFGSGTRLTVV.

The V call is TRBV5-4, the J call TRBJ2-7; TRBD1 agrees at 8 bases. The CDR3 has 15 amino acids. The ends lost 2 bases at V and 3 bases at J; junction bases unmatched: 7. Germline CDR1 is SGHNT and CDR2 is YYREEE (reference sequence). The CDR3 nucleotides read TGTGCCAGCAGCTTCGACAGGGGAGGTAGCTACGAGCAGTACTTC. Translating gives CASSFDRGGSYEQYF.

This chain uses TRBV28 with TRBJ1-5; weak D call: TRBD1 (6 bases). This CDR3 region has 13 residues. Trimming took 8 bases from V and 3 from J, leaving 11 bases between them. Germline V lookup: CDR1 MDHEN, CDR2 SYDVKM. For the CDR3, the DNA is TGTGCCAGCGCAACAGGGTTCAATCAGCCCCAGCATTTT. Its translation is CASATGFNQPQHF.

This clone was counted a few times. The chain carries TRBV7-2 and TRBJ2-7; 8 bases fit TRBD2. The CDR3 contains 16 residues. V dropped 5 bases and J dropped 2; count of bases not matched to a gene: 11. Germline CDR1 and CDR2: SGHTA and FQGNSA. The CDR3 sequence: CASSPTRGVSTYEQYF. In nucleotides, the CDR3 is TGTGCCAGCAGCCCCACGCGGGGGGTCTCTACCTACGAGCAGTACTTC. The variable domain in full, completed from reference TRBV7-2 and TRBJ2-7, reads GAGVSQSPSNKVTEKGKDVELRCDPISGHTALYWYRQSLGQGLEFLIYFQGNSAPDKSGLPSDRFSAERTGGSVSTLTIQRTQQEDSAVYLCASSPTRGVSTYEQYFGPGTRLTVT.